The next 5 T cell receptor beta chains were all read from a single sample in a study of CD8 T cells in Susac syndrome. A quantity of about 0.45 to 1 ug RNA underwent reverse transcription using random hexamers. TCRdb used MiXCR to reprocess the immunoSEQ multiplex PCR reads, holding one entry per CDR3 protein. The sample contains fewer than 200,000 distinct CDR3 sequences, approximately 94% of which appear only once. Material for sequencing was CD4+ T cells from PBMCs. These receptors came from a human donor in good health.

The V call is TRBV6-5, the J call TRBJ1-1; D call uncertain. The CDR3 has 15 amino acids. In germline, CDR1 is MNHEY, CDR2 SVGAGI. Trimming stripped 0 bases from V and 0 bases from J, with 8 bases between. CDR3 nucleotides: TGTGCCAGCAGTTACTCGATGTCGGTGAACACTGAAGCTTTCTTT. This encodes CASSYSMSVNTEAFF.

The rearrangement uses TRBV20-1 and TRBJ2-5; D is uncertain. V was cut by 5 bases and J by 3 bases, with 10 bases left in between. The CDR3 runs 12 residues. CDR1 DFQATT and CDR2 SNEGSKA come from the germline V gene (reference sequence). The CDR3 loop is CSAWTDEETQYF. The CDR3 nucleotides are TGCAGTGCTTGGACCGATGAAGAGACCCAGTACTTC.

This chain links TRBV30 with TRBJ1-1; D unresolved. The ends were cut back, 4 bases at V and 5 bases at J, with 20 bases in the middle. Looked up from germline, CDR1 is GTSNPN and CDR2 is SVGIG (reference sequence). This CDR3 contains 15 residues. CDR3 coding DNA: TGTGCCTGGACCAACCCCGGGTATATGAGGACTGAAGCTTTCTTT. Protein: CAWTNPGYMRTEAFF.

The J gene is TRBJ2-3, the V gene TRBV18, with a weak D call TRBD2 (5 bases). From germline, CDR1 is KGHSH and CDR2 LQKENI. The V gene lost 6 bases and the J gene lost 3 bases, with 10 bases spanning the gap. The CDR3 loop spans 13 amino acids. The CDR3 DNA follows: TGTGCCAGCTCTAGGACGGGGACAGATACGCAGTATTTT. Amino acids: CASSRTGTDTQYF. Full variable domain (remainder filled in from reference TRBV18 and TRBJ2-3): NAGVMQNPRHLVRRRGQEARLRCSPMKGHSHVYWYRQLPEEGLKFMVYLQKENIIDESGMPKERFSAEFPKEGPSILRIQQVVRGDSAAYFCASSRTGTDTQYFGPGTRLTVL.

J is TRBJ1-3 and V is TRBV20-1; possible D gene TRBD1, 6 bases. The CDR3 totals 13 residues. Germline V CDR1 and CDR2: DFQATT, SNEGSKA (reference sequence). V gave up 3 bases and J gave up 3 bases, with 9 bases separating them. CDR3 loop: CSARLDSGNTIYF. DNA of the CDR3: TGCAGTGCTAGGTTGGACAGTGGAAACACCATATATTTT.